A single sample gave rise to the 24 T cell receptor beta chains below, sequenced in a study of T-cell reconstitution after alpha-beta-depleted transplantation in children. Unique molecular identifiers were used to barcode this TCRbeta library. TCRdb ran MiXCR on the PCR reads and lists one entry per CDR3 protein. The table has 40,000 to 60,000 distinct CDR3 sequences, around 8.8% seen once. Sequenced here: PBMCs, mostly from graft donor cells, sampled 60 days after TCRalphabeta/CD19-depleted stem cell transplant. These receptors came from a male patient between 2 and 10 years old who had a stem cell transplant for chronic granulomatous disease, so the T cells may come from the graft donor.

In regard to this clonotype: A much larger clone differs from this one at a single base, so this may be a read error. The chain joins TRBV28 to TRBJ2-3; D gene uncertain. This CDR3 is built from 13 residues. Germline loops: CDR1 MDHEN, CDR2 SYDVKM. CDR3 residues: CATTLSSIDTQYF. CDR3 in DNA: TGTGCCACCACCTTATCAAGCATAGATACGCAGTATTTT.

This clonotype was observed many times. V gene TRBV4-1 combines with J gene TRBJ2-7, with D maybe TRBD1 (7 bases). Germline CDR1 MGHRA, CDR2 YSYEKL. The CDR3 has 14 amino acids. Trimming pared 1 base from V and 4 bases from J, leaving 11 bases between. The chain's CDR3 is CASSQGGDSYEQYF. The CDR3, as DNA: TGCGCCAGCAGCCAAGGGGGGGACAGTTACGAGCAGTACTTC.

In this sample, this clonotype turned up many times. J is TRBJ2-1 and V is TRBV12-3 or TRBV12-4, with a possible D match to TRBD2 (7 bases). Trimming shortened V by 3 bases and J by 9 bases, and 15 bases separated the two germline ends. CDR3 length: 14 amino acids. The chain's CDR3 is CASSFRGRGPEQFF. CDR3 DNA: TGTGCCAGCAGTTTTAGGGGGAGGGGTCCTGAGCAGTTCTTC.

In this sample, this clonotype turned up many times. The rearrangement links TRBV28 to TRBJ2-1; D tentatively reads TRBD1 or TRBD2 (5 bases each). The V gene's germline CDR1 is MDHEN and CDR2 SYDVKM. V was shortened by 3 bases and J by 6 bases, with 12 bases between the two germline ends. This CDR3 is 14 amino acids long. Here the CDR3 reads CASSLRGTFNEQFF. The CDR3 DNA is TGTGCCAGCAGTTTGAGGGGAACTTTCAATGAGCAGTTCTTC.

In its sample, this clonotype ranks as medium-sized. The gene calls are TRBV20-1 and TRBJ1-2; D remains unclear. The germline V gene has CDR1 DFQATT and CDR2 SNEGSKA (reference sequence). Trimming pared 0 bases from V and 7 bases from J, leaving 12 bases between. This CDR3 is built from 13 residues. The CDR3 loop reads CSAREDTAGGYTF. Written as DNA, the CDR3 is TGCAGTGCTAGAGAAGACACAGCCGGTGGCTACACCTTC.

This clonotype has at least ten counts. The CDR3 sequence: CASSAKSVAGANEQFF. CDR3 in DNA: TGCGCCAGCAGCGCTAAATCAGTGGCGGGAGCAAATGAGCAGTTCTTC. This sequence joins TRBV5-1 and TRBJ2-1, with 7 bases lining up with TRBD2. The germline gives CDR1 SGHRS, CDR2 YFSETQ. Trimming at V came to 4 bases and at J to 7 bases, leaving 14 bases not matched to a gene. CDR3 size: 16 residues. The variable domain in full, completed from reference TRBV5-1 and TRBJ2-1, reads KAGVTQTPRYLIKTRGQQVTLSCSPISGHRSVSWYQQTPGQGLQFLFEYFSETQRNKGNFPGRFSGRQFSNSRSEMNVSTLELGDSALYLCASSAKSVAGANEQFFGPGTRLTVL.

This clonotype was counted a single time. This sequence joins TRBV2 and TRBJ2-5; 12 nucleotides line up with TRBD2. This CDR3 is built from 16 residues. The V gene's germline CDR1 is SNHLY and CDR2 FYNNEI. J gave up 4 bases and V 4 bases, and 7 bases lay outside the gene matches. The CDR3 DNA is TGTGCCAGCAGTGCGGCCATGACTAGCGGGGGAGAGACCCAGTACTTC. Protein product: CASSAAMTSGGETQYF.

This clonotype turned up a few times. This chain connects TRBV6-4 to TRBJ2-1; 9 positions match TRBD1. This CDR3 comprises 16 residues. V lost 5 bases to trimming and J lost 5 bases; unmatched junction nucleotides: 10. Germline CDR1 and CDR2: MRHNA and SNTAGT. This chain's CDR3 is CASSKTGTGQHNEQFF. The CDR3 DNA reads TGTGCCAGCAGTAAAACCGGGACAGGGCAACACAATGAGCAGTTCTTC.

The chain joins TRBV6-5 to TRBJ1-2; D might be TRBD1 (5 bases). Looked up from germline, CDR1 is MNHEY and CDR2 is SVGAGI. The CDR3 extends over 14 amino acids. V was trimmed by 4 bases and J by 3 bases, leaving 12 bases between them. The CDR3 loop is CASSLIGTHYGYTF. In DNA, the CDR3 is TGTGCCAGCAGTTTAATCGGGACTCACTATGGCTACACCTTC.

This clonotype was observed many times. The chain couples TRBV11-2 to TRBJ1-3, with unresolved D. From germline, CDR1 is SGHAT and CDR2 FQNNGV. The CDR3 has 15 residues. The germline V and J ends were trimmed by 4 bases and 0 bases, with 10 bases remaining between them. Here the CDR3 reads CASSSGITSGNTIYF. DNA for the CDR3: TGTGCCAGCAGCTCCGGAATCACCTCTGGAAACACCATATATTTT.

This clonotype was detected many times. The chain is built from TRBV18 and TRBJ2-5; 9 bases agree with TRBD2. Per the germline V gene, CDR1 is KGHSH and CDR2 is LQKENI. V gave up 4 bases and J gave up 8 bases; unmatched junction bases: 11. The CDR3 totals 15 residues. The CDR3 DNA sequence: TGTGCCAGCTCACGAGGTAGCGGGAGAAGTAATACCCAGTACTTC. Amino acids: CASSRGSGRSNTQYF.

This rearrangement joins TRBV7-8 to TRBJ2-7; 7 positions agree with TRBD2. This CDR3 spans 14 amino acids. V gave up 3 bases and J gave up 6 bases; unmatched junction bases: 8. Germline lookup yields CDR1 SGHVS and CDR2 FQNEAQ. The CDR3 region is CASSLGGRAIEQYF. In DNA, the CDR3 is TGTGCCAGCAGCTTGGGTGGGAGGGCCATCGAGCAGTACTTC. The full variable domain, its missing parts supplied by reference TRBV7-8 and TRBJ2-7, is GAGVSQSPRYKVAKRGQDVALRCDPISGHVSLFWYQQALGQGPEFLTYFQNEAQLDKSGLPSDRFFAERPEGSVSTLKIQRTQQEDSAVYLCASSLGGRAIEQYFGPGTRLTVT.

This clonotype has a count of ten or more. The rearrangement links TRBV9 to TRBJ1-2, with D tentatively TRBD1 (6 bases). Trimming shortened V by 4 bases and J by 2 bases, and 15 bases separated the two germline ends. Germline V gene sequence: CDR1 SGDLS, CDR2 YYNGEE. The CDR3 loop spans 15 amino acids. The CDR3 loop reads CASSKQGSPNYGYTF. CDR3 bases: TGTGCCAGCAGCAAACAGGGTTCCCCAAACTATGGCTACACCTTC.

This clonotype appeared many times. The rearrangement uses TRBV11-1 and TRBJ2-1; 12 bases line up with TRBD2. The germline V gene encodes CDR1 SGHAT and CDR2 FQDESV (reference sequence). This CDR3 has 20 amino acids. V trimming: 5 bases; J trimming: 3 bases; junction bases outside the gene matches: 17. This CDR3 is CASSPSWASGRAAGYNEQFF. CDR3 in DNA: TGTGCCAGCAGCCCATCTTGGGCTAGCGGGAGGGCGGCGGGCTACAATGAGCAGTTCTTC. The full variable domain, with the rest looked up from reference TRBV11-1 and TRBJ2-1, is EAEVAQSPRYKITEKSQAVAFWCDPISGHATLYWYRQILGQGPELLVQFQDESVVDDSQLPKDRFSAERLKGVDSTLKIQPAELGDSAMYLCASSPSWASGRAAGYNEQFFGPGTRLTVL.

Ten or more counts support this clonotype. The chain couples TRBV20-1 to TRBJ2-5, with unresolved D. Germline V gene data show CDR1 as DFQATT and CDR2 as SNEGSKA (reference sequence). Between the trimmed V and J ends, which lost 2 bases and 5 bases, there was a span of 3 bases. This CDR3 region has 10 residues. The CDR3 nucleotides are TGCAGTGCTAGATATGAGACCCAGTACTTC. Amino acid sequence: CSARYETQYF.

The table lists this clonotype with many counts. The CDR3 coding sequence is TGTGCCAGCAGCTTAGCACAGGGGGGAATTCTTCGCTACGAGCAGTACTTC. This gives the protein CASSLAQGGILRYEQYF. The V gene is TRBV7-8, the J gene TRBJ2-7, with TRBD1 matching over 8 bases. The V segment lost 0 bases and the J segment 3 bases; nucleotides outside the gene matches: 10. Germline CDR1 reads SGHVS; CDR2 reads FQNEAQ. The CDR3 totals 17 residues.

This clonotype was seen many times. This chain connects TRBV5-6 to TRBJ2-7; no clear D. The CDR3 is made up of 12 amino acids. CDR1 and CDR2 from the germline V gene are SGHDT and YYEEEE. Trimming removed 4 bases from V and 4 bases from J, with 9 bases in between. The CDR3 bases are TGTGCCAGCAGCCGAAGGCCTTACGAGCAGTACTTC. It codes for CASSRRPYEQYF.

This clonotype has at least ten counts. The chain is built from TRBV12-3 or TRBV12-4 and TRBJ2-2; perhaps TRBD2 as D (6 bases). This CDR3 has 14 amino acids. The ends were cut back, 5 bases at V and 2 bases at J, with 9 bases in the middle. The CDR3 region has the DNA TGTGCCAGCAGTCCGGGGGTTAACACCGGGGAGCTGTTTTTT. Translated, it gives CASSPGVNTGELFF.

This clonotype was picked up many times. The J gene is TRBJ2-5, the V gene TRBV27; D is perhaps TRBD2 (5 bases). The ends were cut back, 3 bases at V and 7 bases at J, with 18 bases in the middle. The CDR3 is made up of 15 amino acids. CDR1 and CDR2 (germline): MNHEY, SMNVEV (reference sequence). As DNA, the CDR3 is TGTGCCAGCAGTTTGGGAGCGGTCCCCCGGGGGACCCAGTACTTC. As protein: CASSLGAVPRGTQYF.

The sample holds many counts of this clonotype. The V call is TRBV14, the J call TRBJ2-3; D remains unclear. Germline CDR1 is SGHDN and CDR2 is FVKESK. V dropped 4 bases and J dropped 3 bases, with 8 bases sitting between them. The CDR3 runs 13 residues. The CDR3 sequence is CASSLIMTDTQYF. In nucleotides, the CDR3 is TGTGCCAGCAGCCTTATCATGACAGATACGCAGTATTTT. The full variable domain, rest sourced from reference TRBV14 and TRBJ2-3, is EAGVTQFPSHSVIEKGQTVTLRCDPISGHDNLYWYRRVMGKEIKFLLHFVKESKQDESGMPNNRFLAERTGGTYSTLKVQPAELEDSGVYFCASSLIMTDTQYFGPGTRLTVL.

The sample holds many counts of this clonotype. This chain links TRBV5-8 with TRBJ2-4; D tentatively fits TRBD1 or TRBD2 (5 bases each). The CDR3 totals 16 residues. In germline, CDR1 is SGHTS, CDR2 YDEGEE. The V end was cut by 6 bases, the J end by 0 bases, with 16 bases between. The CDR3, as DNA: TGTGCCAGCAACGGGAAGGGGATCCTAGCCAAAAACATTCAGTACTTC. It specifies CASNGKGILAKNIQYF.

Ten or more counts support this clonotype. The chain is built from TRBV5-1 and TRBJ2-1; 8 bases are a match to TRBD2. Germline trimming cut 0 bases from V and 0 bases from J; bases unmatched to any gene: 8. Germline V gives CDR1 SGHRS, CDR2 YFSETQ. There are 18 residues in the CDR3. The CDR3 protein is CASSLVGSSGLSYNEQFF. The DNA for the CDR3 is TGCGCCAGCAGCTTGGTTGGTTCTAGCGGGCTCTCCTACAATGAGCAGTTCTTC.

This clonotype was detected ten times or more. The CDR3 spells CASSVMGTSYNEQFF. In DNA, the CDR3 is TGTGCCAGCAGTGTGATGGGGACTAGCTACAATGAGCAGTTCTTC. The chain links TRBV25-1 to TRBJ2-1; 8 nucleotides line up with TRBD2. After removal of 4 bases from V and 3 bases from J, the junction contained 5 bases not matched to a gene. The CDR3 has 15 amino acids. Germline V gene sequence: CDR1 MGHDK, CDR2 SYGVNS.

This clonotype was recorded many times. This sequence joins TRBV20-1 and TRBJ2-3; TRBD1 matches at 11 bases. Trimming removed 4 bases from V and 4 bases from J; junction bases left unmatched: 1. Per the germline V gene, CDR1 is DFQATT and CDR2 is SNEGSKA (reference sequence). The CDR3 length is 13 residues. DNA for the CDR3: TGCAGTGCTATGGACAGGGGGCCAGATACGCAGTATTTT. Its translation is CSAMDRGPDTQYF.